The 29 T cell receptor beta chains in this list originate from one sample, sequenced in a study of tumor-infiltrating lymphocytes in glioblastoma multiforme. TCR beta libraries were built from RNA through three nested multiplex PCR rounds using modified ARM-PCR. TCRdb reprocessed the multiplex PCR reads via MiXCR and lists one record per CDR3 protein. The sample contains nearly 15,000 distinct CDR3 sequences, under 85% of which appear only once. The sequenced sample consisted of brain tumor tissue. The receptors derive from a male donor with glioblastoma.

The chain combines TRBV20-1 with TRBJ1-4; D is perhaps TRBD1 (6 bases). Germline values: CDR1 DFQATT, CDR2 SNEGSKA (reference sequence). V was pared by 5 bases and J by 8 bases, with 21 bases between. The length of the CDR3 is 15 residues. The CDR3 DNA reads as TGCAGTGCTTCGCCCGACGTATTAGGGGGAGAAAAACTGTTTTTT. Protein product: CSASPDVLGGEKLFF.

Notes on this clonotype: Without the conserved terminal phenylalanine or tryptophan, this CDR3 likely stems from a read error. The chain couples TRBV10-3 to TRBJ2-7; TRBD1 agrees at 8 bases. Germline V gene sequence: CDR1 ENHRY, CDR2 SYGVKD. The CDR3 totals 12 residues. After removal of 2 bases from V and 10 bases from J, the junction contained 4 bases not matched to a gene. The CDR3 DNA sequence: TGTGCCATCAGTGAGACGGGACAGGACCAGTACCTC. It is translated as CAISETGQDQYL.

With respect to this clonotype: The conserved phenylalanine or tryptophan is not found at the CDR3 terminus, so this likely reflects a read error. The V gene is TRBV28, the J gene TRBJ1-2; 7 bases agree with TRBD1. V lost 8 bases, J lost 4 bases, and 7 bases stayed unmatched. The germline gives CDR1 MDHEN, CDR2 SYDVKM. This CDR3 is built from 13 residues. The CDR3 spells CASGSGQVYGYTS. The DNA of the CDR3 is TGTGCCAGCGGCTCAGGACAGGTCTATGGCTACACCTCC.

The rearrangement links TRBV20-1 to TRBJ2-1, with 9 bases matching TRBD2. The CDR3 length is 17 residues. Unmatched junction bases numbered 15, after V lost 2 bases and J lost 7 bases. Germline V gene data show CDR1 as DFQATT and CDR2 as SNEGSKA (reference sequence). In DNA form, the CDR3 reads TGCAGTGCTAGAAAACTAACGACTAGCGGCATAAAGAATGAGCAGTTCTTC. Translation gives CSARKLTTSGIKNEQFF.

This clonotype was seen more than once but under ten times. CDR3 sequence: CASSLWSGQVGAFF. The CDR3 DNA is TGTGCCAGCAGCTTATGGTCAGGGCAGGTCGGAGCTTTCTTT. The rearrangement uses TRBV11-2 and TRBJ1-1, with D possibly TRBD1 on 5 matching bases. Germline loops: CDR1 SGHAT, CDR2 FQNNGV. This CDR3 has 14 residues. The V gene lost 2 bases and the J gene lost 10 bases, with 17 bases spanning the gap.

The chain carries TRBV11-2 and TRBJ2-1, with TRBD1 as a possible D gene (5 bases). Germline assignment: CDR1 SGHAT and CDR2 FQNNGV. V shed 1 base and J shed 4 bases, with 14 bases lying between them. The length of the CDR3 is 16 residues. DNA of the CDR3: TGTGCCAGCAGCTTAGTTAGGGGTTTCGAATACAATGAGCAGTTCTTC. It is translated as CASSLVRGFEYNEQFF. The variable domain in full, completed from reference TRBV11-2 and TRBJ2-1, reads EAGVAQSPRYKIIEKRQSVAFWCNPISGHATLYWYQQILGQGPKLLIQFQNNGVVDDSQLPKDRFSAERLKGVDSTLKIQPAKLEDSAVYLCASSLVRGFEYNEQFFGPGTRLTVL.

The chain joins TRBV11-2 to TRBJ1-2; D remains unclear. V gave up 3 bases and J gave up 8 bases, with 16 bases separating them. This CDR3 comprises 14 residues. In germline, CDR1 is SGHAT, CDR2 FQNNGV. CDR3 nucleotides: TGTGCCAGCAGCTTTCGGGTAAACCCGGAGGGCTACACCTTC. Encoded protein: CASSFRVNPEGYTF.

The V and J genes are TRBV12-3 or TRBV12-4 and TRBJ2-3; D is unclear. The V end was cut by 4 bases, the J end by 4 bases, with 9 bases between. The CDR3 covers 13 residues. The CDR3 spells CASSSRVADTQYF. CDR3 bases: TGTGCCAGCAGTTCTAGGGTCGCAGATACGCAGTATTTT.

Relative to its sample, this clonotype is medium-sized (0.01 to 0.1%). The chain has TRBV6-2 or TRBV6-3 and TRBJ2-1; 12 positions agree with TRBD1. This CDR3 is built from 15 residues. Germline CDR1 MNHEY, CDR2 SVGEGT. Trimming removed 10 bases from V and 7 bases from J; junction bases left unmatched: 11. CDR3 sequence: CATDTGTGGRNEQFF. CDR3 nucleotides: TGTGCCACCGATACCGGGACAGGGGGCCGGAATGAGCAGTTCTTC.

This clonotype showed up just once. V gene TRBV11-2 combines with J gene TRBJ2-1; D not resolved. Trimming pared 4 bases from V and 1 base from J, leaving 8 bases between. The CDR3 runs 14 residues. CDR1 is SGHAT, CDR2 FQNNGV, per germline. For the CDR3, the DNA is TGTGCCAGCAGCTATCCCGGGTCCTACAATGAGCAGTTCTTC. This sequence encodes CASSYPGSYNEQFF.

This clonotype was detected once. One end of the junction fails to match germline, which may point to a read error. The chain recombines TRBV11-2 with TRBJ2-3; 8 bases agree with TRBD2. Germline values: CDR1 SGHAT, CDR2 FQNNGV. CDR3 length equals 14 residues. CDR3 loop: CASSTLAGKDMQYF. In nucleotides, the CDR3 is TGCGCCAGCAGTACTCTAGCGGGTAAAGATATGCAGTATTTT.

This clonotype was counted at least ten times. This chain connects TRBV12-3 or TRBV12-4 to TRBJ2-3; 8 nucleotides agree with TRBD2. The V segment lost 5 bases and the J segment 6 bases; nucleotides outside the gene matches: 7. This CDR3 contains 14 residues. As DNA, the CDR3 is TGTGCCAGCAGTACGGCGGGAGGTTTGGATACGCAGTATTTT. Its translation: CASSTAGGLDTQYF.

This clonotype occurred once. The chain has TRBV6-5 and TRBJ2-2, with TRBD2 matching 10 bases. Germline V gives CDR1 MNHEY, CDR2 SVGAGI. This CDR3 has 17 residues. V shed 6 bases and J 6 bases; nucleotides not matched to a gene: 13. CDR3 residues: CASSEILAGVGPGELFF. The CDR3 DNA follows: TGTGCCAGCAGCGAAATCCTAGCGGGAGTAGGGCCCGGGGAGCTGTTTTTT.

Remarks on this clonotype: At one end, the junction sequence differs from germline, possibly due to a read error. J is TRBJ2-2 and V is TRBV11-2; a weak D match, TRBD2 (5 bases). Germline V lookup: CDR1 SGHAT, CDR2 FQNNGV. The CDR3 is 16 residues long. The CDR3 DNA reads TGTGCCAGCACCCCCCGAGAAGGCGATGGCACCGGGGAACTGTTTTTT. This translates into CASTPREGDGTGELFF. The full variable domain, rest sourced from reference TRBV11-2 and TRBJ2-2, is EAGVAQSPRYKIIEKRQSVAFWCNPISGHATLYWYQQILGQGPKLLIQFQNNGVVDDSQLPKDRFSAERLKGVDSTLKIQPAKLEDSAVYLCASTPREGDGTGELFFGEGSRLTVL.

This clonotype was seen only a few times. At one boundary the junction diverges from the germline segment, which might be a read error. The chain carries TRBV4-3 and TRBJ2-7; D gene unclear. CDR1 and CDR2 (germline): LGHNA, YSLEER. The CDR3 has 14 amino acids. CDR3 nucleotide sequence: TGTGCCAGCAGCGTCCGGGCCCAGGCCTACGAGCAGTACTTC. As protein: CASSVRAQAYEQYF.

Remarks on this clonotype: An end of the junction does not agree with germline; a read error may underlie this. The chain joins TRBV20-1 to TRBJ1-2; no reliable D call. The CDR3 totals 13 residues. From germline, CDR1 is DFQATT and CDR2 SNEGSKA (reference sequence). The CDR3 DNA reads TGCAGTGCTAGAGATCCGGTAGGGCCTGGCTACGCCTTC. It yields the protein CSARDPVGPGYAF.

This clonotype was counted many times. V is TRBV5-1 and J is TRBJ1-2; D not resolved. The ends were cut back, 0 bases at V and 4 bases at J, with 4 bases in the middle. The CDR3 is made up of 12 amino acids. Germline CDR1 reads SGHRS; CDR2 reads YFSETQ. The CDR3 DNA reads TGCGCCAGCAGCTTGGGACCCTATGGCTACACCTTC. It is translated as CASSLGPYGYTF. Variable domain in full (rest from reference TRBV5-1 and TRBJ1-2): KAGVTQTPRYLIKTRGQQVTLSCSPISGHRSVSWYQQTPGQGLQFLFEYFSETQRNKGNFPGRFSGRQFSNSRSEMNVSTLELGDSALYLCASSLGPYGYTFGSGTRLTVV.

In regard to this clonotype: Just one base apart from a much larger clone, this may be a read error. This CDR3 is CSATHWERRQDSPLHF. CDR3 nucleotide sequence: TGCAGTGCGACCCATTGGGAGAGGAGGCAGGATTCACCCCTCCACTTT. This chain connects TRBV20-1 to TRBJ1-6; D remains ambiguous. The CDR3 sequence is 16 residues long. The ends were cut back, 6 bases at V and 8 bases at J, with 23 bases in the middle. Germline V CDR1 and CDR2: DFQATT, SNEGSKA (reference sequence).

The V and J genes are TRBV29-1 and TRBJ2-7; weak D call: TRBD2 (6 bases). V gave up 4 bases and J gave up 2 bases, with 12 bases separating them. The CDR3 is 13 residues long. Per germline, CDR1 SQVTM and CDR2 ANQGSEA. The CDR3 DNA is TGCAGCGTTGTCCGACTAGGGGCCTACGAGCAGTACTTC. It specifies CSVVRLGAYEQYF.

The V call is TRBV29-1, the J call TRBJ2-1, with D maybe TRBD1 (6 bases). Trimming removed 3 bases at V and 7 bases at J, with 10 bases between. Looked up from germline, CDR1 is SQVTM and CDR2 is ANQGSEA. The CDR3 has 12 residues. This CDR3 is CSVDRGANEQFF. Written as DNA, the CDR3 is TGCAGCGTTGACAGGGGCGCAAATGAGCAGTTCTTC.

By share, this clonotype counts as large. Here the CDR3 reads CASSLGDQETQYF. The CDR3 coding sequence is TGTGCCAGCAGCTTGGGGGATCAGGAGACCCAGTACTTC. The chain links TRBV11-2 to TRBJ2-5, with D perhaps assigned TRBD1 or TRBD2 (5 bases each). The CDR3 is made up of 13 amino acids. Trimming left V 3 bases short and J 5 bases short, with 10 bases between. Germline CDR1 SGHAT, CDR2 FQNNGV.

This rearrangement joins TRBV11-2 to TRBJ2-1; D gene uncertain. The CDR3 consists of 11 residues. Looked up from germline, CDR1 is SGHAT and CDR2 is FQNNGV. Trimming stripped 5 bases from V and 8 bases from J, with 7 bases between. CDR3 nucleotides: TGTGCCAGCAGCCCCGGCTATGAGCAGTTCTTC. Its translation: CASSPGYEQFF. The full variable domain, its missing parts supplied by reference TRBV11-2 and TRBJ2-1, is EAGVAQSPRYKIIEKRQSVAFWCNPISGHATLYWYQQILGQGPKLLIQFQNNGVVDDSQLPKDRFSAERLKGVDSTLKIQPAKLEDSAVYLCASSPGYEQFFGPGTRLTVL.

This clonotype was counted ten times or more. V is TRBV27 and J is TRBJ2-1, with D possibly TRBD2 on 6 matching bases. The V end lost 5 bases, the J end lost 8 bases, and 13 bases lay between the germline ends. Germline CDR1 and CDR2: MNHEY and SMNVEV (reference sequence). CDR3 length: 13 residues. The CDR3: CASSRNERDEQFF. The CDR3 DNA reads TGTGCCAGCAGTCGGAACGAGCGGGATGAGCAGTTCTTC.

By proportion, this clonotype is medium-sized. The chain couples TRBV20-1 to TRBJ2-1; D may be TRBD2 (5 bases). V lost 3 bases to trimming and J lost 3 bases, with 9 bases between them. The CDR3 has 13 amino acids. Germline CDR1 and CDR2: DFQATT and SNEGSKA (reference sequence). DNA for the CDR3: TGCAGTGCTAGGGACTTCAACTACAATGAGCAGTTCTTC. Its translation: CSARDFNYNEQFF.

This sequence joins TRBV12-3 or TRBV12-4 and TRBJ2-4, with D perhaps matching TRBD1 or TRBD2 (5 bases each). CDR3 length equals 14 residues. V lost 3 bases and J 4 bases, leaving 10 bases between the germline ends. CDR3 coding DNA: TGTGCCAGCAGTTTCCGGGACGGAAAAAACATTCAGTACTTC. Its protein is CASSFRDGKNIQYF.

The V call is TRBV20-1, the J call TRBJ1-6; D is undetermined. CDR1 is DFQATT and CDR2 is SNEGSKA in the germline V gene (reference sequence). The CDR3 contains 15 residues. Trimming shortened V by 3 bases and J by 7 bases, and 16 bases separated the two germline ends. The CDR3 DNA follows: TGCAGTGCTAGGGAGCTGGGTTCCGTGAATTCACCCCTCCACTTT. Encoded protein: CSARELGSVNSPLHF.

A remark on this clonotype: Because it lacks the conserved phenylalanine or tryptophan at the end, this CDR3 is likely a read error. This chain joins TRBV5-1 and TRBJ2-5; no definite D call. CDR3 length: 13 residues. Germline V CDR1 and CDR2: SGHRS, YFSETQ. The CDR3 bases are TGCGCCAGCAGCTTGGCGGAGCGAGAGGCCCAGTACTCC. Translation gives CASSLAEREAQYS.

As regards this clonotype: Its ends do not fully match the called genes, so a read error is possible. The chain uses TRBV11-3 and TRBJ2-1; weak D call: TRBD1 (6 bases). Germline-derived CDR1 and CDR2 are SGHNT and YENEEA. The CDR3 loop spans 13 amino acids. CDR3 nucleotide sequence: TGTGTCAGCAGCTCGAGGGGGTGGGGTGAGCAGTTCTTC. Protein product: CVSSSRGWGEQFF.

Of note for this clonotype: An end of the junction does not agree with germline; a read error may underlie this. This chain links TRBV5-6 with TRBJ1-5; D gene ambiguous. In germline, CDR1 is SGHDT, CDR2 YYEEEE. The CDR3 is 12 amino acids. CDR3: CASSLGNQPKHF. The CDR3 nucleotides are TGTGCCAGCAGCTTGGGGAATCAGCCCAAGCATTTT.